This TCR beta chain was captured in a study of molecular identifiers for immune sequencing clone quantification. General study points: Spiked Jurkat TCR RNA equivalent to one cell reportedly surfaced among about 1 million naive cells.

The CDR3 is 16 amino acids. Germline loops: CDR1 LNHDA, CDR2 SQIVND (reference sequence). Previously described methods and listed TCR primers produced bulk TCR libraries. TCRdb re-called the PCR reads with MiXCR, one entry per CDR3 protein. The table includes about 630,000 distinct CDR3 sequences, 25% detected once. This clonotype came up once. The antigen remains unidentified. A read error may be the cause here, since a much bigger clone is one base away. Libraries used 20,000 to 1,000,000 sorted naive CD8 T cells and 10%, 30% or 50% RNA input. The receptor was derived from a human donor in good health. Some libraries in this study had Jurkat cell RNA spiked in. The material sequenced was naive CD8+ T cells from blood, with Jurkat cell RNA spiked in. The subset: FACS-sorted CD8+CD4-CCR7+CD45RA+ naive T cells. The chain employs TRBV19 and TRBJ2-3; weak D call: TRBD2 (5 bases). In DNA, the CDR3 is TGTGCCAGTAGCCCCGGTGTCATCGCTAGCACAGATGCGCAGTATTTT. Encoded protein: CASSPGVIASTDAQYF.